This T cell receptor (beta chain) is from a study of T cells after yellow fever vaccination. Using its own MiXCR run on the 5' RACE reads, TCRdb lists one record per CDR3 protein. The table has approximately 510,000 distinct CDR3 sequences, 20% to 25% seen once; the top ten hold approximately 16%. This clonotype showed up just a few times. Per germline, CDR1 MGHRA and CDR2 YSYEKL. V lost 0 bases and J lost 2, with 14 bases in between. This CDR3 has 17 amino acids. Material: PBMCs, obtained less than 25 days after the first yellow fever vaccination. The sequence was collected from a man younger than 35 who received the YFV17D yellow fever vaccine. The V and J genes are TRBV4-1 and TRBJ1-5; tentatively, D is TRBD1 (6 bases). The CDR3 reads CASSQEGGGGGNQPQHF. Here the CDR3 DNA reads TGCGCCAGCAGCCAAGAGGGGGGCGGGGGCGGCAATCAGCCCCAGCATTTT.